The TCR beta chain under discussion was sequenced for a study of early T cells in non-severe SARS-CoV-2 infection. Overall study context: Unsorted whole blood bulk RNA was sequenced, with unpaired chains.

V was clipped by 2 bases and J by 3 bases, with 14 bases between them. This CDR3 has 15 residues. Germline V lookup: CDR1 MNHEY, CDR2 SVGEGT. MiXCR was run by TCRdb on the 5' RACE reads, yielding one entry per CDR3 protein. This sample has tens of thousands of distinct CDR3 sequences, with 6% to 7% found just once. This clonotype was seen ten or more times. This sequence joins TRBV6-2 or TRBV6-3 and TRBJ2-7; D perhaps matches TRBD2 (6 bases). This TCR came from an adult who was a healthcare worker with PCR-confirmed SARS-CoV-2 infection or an uninfected control (not recorded which). Sample: whole blood, taken at baseline. The CDR3 spells CASSYVRRGHYEQYF. CDR3 nucleotide sequence: TGTGCCAGCAGTTACGTCCGGCGGGGTCACTACGAGCAGTACTTC.